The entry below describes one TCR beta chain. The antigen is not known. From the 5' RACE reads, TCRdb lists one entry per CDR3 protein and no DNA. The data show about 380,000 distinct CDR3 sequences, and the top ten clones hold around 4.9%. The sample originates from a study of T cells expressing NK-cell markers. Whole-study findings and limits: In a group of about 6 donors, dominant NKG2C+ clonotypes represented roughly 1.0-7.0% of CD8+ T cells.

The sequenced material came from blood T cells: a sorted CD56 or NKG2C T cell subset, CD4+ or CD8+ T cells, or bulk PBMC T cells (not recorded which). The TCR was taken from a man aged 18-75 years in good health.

CDR3: CASSYSTPRGMSNQPQHF. This chain connects TRBV6-5 to TRBJ1-5. The CDR3 runs to 18 residues. Germline V gene data show CDR1 as MNHEY and CDR2 as SVGAGI.